This T cell receptor beta chain was recovered during a study of cytomegalovirus exposure and HLA in healthy donors. Study findings and constraints: Most subjects' HLA-A and HLA-B alleles were reportedly predicted from TCR beta sequences. Follow-up analysis later connected one missense variant in DCLRE1C with trimming of TCR beta V- and J-genes. Productive rates of about 87% or about 30% were seen for most TCR beta V segments in an earlier analysis.

The CDR3 extends over 17 amino acids. V lost 5 bases and J 5 bases, leaving 19 bases between the germline ends. Germline V gives CDR1 LNHNV, CDR2 YYDKDF (reference sequence). PCR used 60 Vbeta primers and 13 Jbeta primers. In the original processing: Per a later analysis, the number of unique TCR beta chains was 75 million to 90 million, of which 10 million to 11 million were shared. Here immunoSEQ multiplex PCR was the method, and the copy in TCRdb shows in-frame clones only, minus some. V and J calls plus clone size are reproduced from that table; the DNA served to infer D and trimming. The repertoire holds 90,000 to 140,000 clones, with about 70% as singletons. For this clone: Its specificity is unknown.

What was sequenced was PBMCs. The rearrangement links TRBV15 to TRBJ1-6, with D perhaps matching TRBD1 (6 bases). The source of this sequence is a man aged 25 to 45 in good health and CMV-seronegative. CDR3 region: CATSPGGGAGNNSPLHF. In DNA, the CDR3 is TGTGCCACCAGCCCCGGAGGGGGGGCTGGGAATAATTCACCCCTCCACTTT.